This record looks at one TCR beta chain sequence and its context. The CDR3 is cut off 3 residues early in the read; its end comes from the germline J gene. The data are from a study of T cells in women clearing cervical HPV infection. Across the study: Only a few women had HLA typing results available.

The CDR3 sequence is 14 residues long. Germline CDR1 SNHLY, CDR2 FYNNEI. Profiled with immunoSEQ multiplex PCR; TCRdb holds only in-frame clones, not every one. The sample spans around 39,000 clones; the ten largest clones claim approximately 5.9%. The rearrangement links TRBV2 to TRBJ2-2; 8 bases are shared with TRBD1. Source material: blood buffy coat. This receptor was taken from a woman between 18 and 70 years old with a cervical HPV16 infection that either progressed to CIN3+ or cleared (not recorded which). The sequenced CDR3 bases are TGTGCCAGCTTAGGGACAGGCAGTAGTGAAAAG. Translation gives CASLGTGSSEK. The CDR3 as a whole reads CASLGTGSSEKLFF.